This entry is about one T cell receptor (beta chain). Original handling: From reference gene primer amplification, estimates of nucleated cell counts were derived. Method: immunoSEQ multiplex PCR; TCRdb's copy keeps in-frame clones and lacks some. V and J calls and clone size come straight from that table; D and trimming were deduced from the DNA. The sample shows 78,000 or so clones, about 83% of them seen only once. Germline V gene lookup returns CDR1 MNHEY and CDR2 SVGAGI. J lost 8 bases, V lost 5 bases, and 3 bases had no gene match. The CDR3 sequence is 14 residues long. The sample originates from a study of blood T cell repertoires in COVID-19. Across the study: The United States, Italy and Spain provided the acute and convalescent COVID-19 samples. Sources were T cells, B-cell-depleted T cells, or PBMCs; the material itself was cDNA or gDNA.

The sequenced material came from peripheral blood. The TCR was taken from a human donor in a cohort sampled during active COVID-19. The rearrangement uses TRBV6-5 and TRBJ2-1, with TRBD2 matching 13 bases. The CDR3 spells CASSRTSGGYEQFF. The CDR3 region has the DNA TGTGCCAGCAGTCGGACTAGCGGGGGTTATGAGCAGTTCTTC.